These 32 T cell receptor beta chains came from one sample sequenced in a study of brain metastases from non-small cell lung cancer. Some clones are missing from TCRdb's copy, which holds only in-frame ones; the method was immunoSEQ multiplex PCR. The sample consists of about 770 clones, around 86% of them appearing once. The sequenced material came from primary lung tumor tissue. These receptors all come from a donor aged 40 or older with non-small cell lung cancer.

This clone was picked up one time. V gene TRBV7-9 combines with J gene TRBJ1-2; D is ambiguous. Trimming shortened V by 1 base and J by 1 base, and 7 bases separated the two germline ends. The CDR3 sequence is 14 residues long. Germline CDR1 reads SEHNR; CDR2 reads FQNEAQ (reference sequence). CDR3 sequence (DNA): TGTGCCAGCAGCTTAGAGGGCAGTAACTATGGCTACACCTTC. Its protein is CASSLEGSNYGYTF.

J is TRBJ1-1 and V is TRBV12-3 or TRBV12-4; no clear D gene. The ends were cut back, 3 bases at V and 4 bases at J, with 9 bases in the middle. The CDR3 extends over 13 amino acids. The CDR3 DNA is TGTGCCAGCAGTTTGTCGGCAGGCACTGAAGCTTTCTTT. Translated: CASSLSAGTEAFF.

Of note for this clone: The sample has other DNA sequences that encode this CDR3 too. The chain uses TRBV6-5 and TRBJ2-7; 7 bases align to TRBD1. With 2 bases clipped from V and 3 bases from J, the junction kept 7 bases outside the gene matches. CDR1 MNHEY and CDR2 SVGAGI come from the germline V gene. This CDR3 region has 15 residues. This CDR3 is CASSYAPRQGYEQYF. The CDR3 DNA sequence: TGTGCCAGCAGTTACGCCCCGCGACAGGGCTACGAGCAGTACTTC.

The CDR3 loop reads CASSIGGRAYNEQFF. CDR3 in DNA: TGTGCCAGTAGTATCGGCGGGAGGGCCTACAATGAGCAGTTCTTC. The V and J genes are TRBV19 and TRBJ2-1, with 9 bases aligning to TRBD2. Germline V gene data show CDR1 as LNHDA and CDR2 as SQIVND (reference sequence). With V trimmed by 3 bases and J by 2 bases, 2 bases remained unmatched. CDR3 size: 15 residues.

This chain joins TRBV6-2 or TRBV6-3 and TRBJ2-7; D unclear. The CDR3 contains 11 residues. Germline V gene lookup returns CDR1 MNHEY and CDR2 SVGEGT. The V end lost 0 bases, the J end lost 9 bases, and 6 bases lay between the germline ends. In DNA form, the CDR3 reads TGTGCCAGCAGTTACTCCGTCGGGCAGTACTTC. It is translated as CASSYSVGQYF.

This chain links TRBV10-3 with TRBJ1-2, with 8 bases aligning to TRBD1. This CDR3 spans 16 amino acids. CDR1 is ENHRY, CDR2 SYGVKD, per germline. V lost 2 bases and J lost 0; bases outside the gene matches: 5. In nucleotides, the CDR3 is TGTGCCATCAGTGAGCGTACAGGGGGAGCTAACTATGGCTACACCTTC. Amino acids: CAISERTGGANYGYTF.

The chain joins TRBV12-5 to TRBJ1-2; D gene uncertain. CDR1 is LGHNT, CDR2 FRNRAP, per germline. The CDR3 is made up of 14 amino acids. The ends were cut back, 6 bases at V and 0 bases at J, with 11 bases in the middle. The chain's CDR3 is CASGGIVANYGYTF. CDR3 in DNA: TGTGCTAGTGGGGGGATCGTGGCTAACTATGGCTACACCTTC.

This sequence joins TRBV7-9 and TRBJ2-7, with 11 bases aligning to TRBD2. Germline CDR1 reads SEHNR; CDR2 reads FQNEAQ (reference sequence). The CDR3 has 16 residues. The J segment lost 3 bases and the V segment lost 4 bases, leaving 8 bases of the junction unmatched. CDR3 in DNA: TGTGCCAGCAGCTACACCGGGACTAGCGGAATCTACGAGCAGTACTTC. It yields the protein CASSYTGTSGIYEQYF.

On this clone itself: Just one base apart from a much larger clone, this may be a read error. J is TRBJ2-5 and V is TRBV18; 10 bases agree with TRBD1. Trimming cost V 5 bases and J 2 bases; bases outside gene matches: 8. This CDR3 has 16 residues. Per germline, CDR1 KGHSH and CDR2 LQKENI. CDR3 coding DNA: TGTGCCAGCTCAATCAGACAGGGGGCTTCACAAGAGACCCAGTACTTC. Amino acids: CASSIRQGASQETQYF.

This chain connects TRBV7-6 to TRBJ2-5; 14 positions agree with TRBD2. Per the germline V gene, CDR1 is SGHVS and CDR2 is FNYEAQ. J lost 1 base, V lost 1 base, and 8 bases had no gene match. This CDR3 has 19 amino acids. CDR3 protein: CASSLEGLAGAGAQETQYF. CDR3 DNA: TGTGCCAGCAGCTTAGAGGGACTAGCGGGAGCAGGGGCCCAAGAGACCCAGTACTTC.

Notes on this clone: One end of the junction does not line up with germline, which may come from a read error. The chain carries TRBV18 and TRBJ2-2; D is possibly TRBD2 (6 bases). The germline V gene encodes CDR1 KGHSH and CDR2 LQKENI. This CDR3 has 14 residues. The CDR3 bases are TGTGCCAGCTCTCCGGGGGATAACACTGGGGAGCTGTTTTTT. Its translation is CASSPGDNTGELFF.

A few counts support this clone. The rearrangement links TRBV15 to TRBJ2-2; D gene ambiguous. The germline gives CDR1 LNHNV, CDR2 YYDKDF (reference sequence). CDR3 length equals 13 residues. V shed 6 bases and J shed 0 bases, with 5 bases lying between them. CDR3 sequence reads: CATRQPNTGELFF. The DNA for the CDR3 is TGTGCCACCAGACAACCGAACACCGGGGAGCTGTTTTTT.

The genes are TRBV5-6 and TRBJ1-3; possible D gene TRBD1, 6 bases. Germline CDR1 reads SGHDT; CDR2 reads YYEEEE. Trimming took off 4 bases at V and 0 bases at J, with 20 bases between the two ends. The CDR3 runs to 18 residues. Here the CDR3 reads CASSPGTTADFSGNTIYF. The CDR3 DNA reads TGTGCCAGCAGCCCAGGGACAACCGCAGATTTCTCTGGAAACACCATATATTTT.

This CDR3 reads CASSDPGHSNTEAFF. CDR3 sequence (DNA): TGTGCCAGTAGTGACCCGGGACATTCGAACACTGAAGCTTTCTTT. The rearrangement links TRBV19 to TRBJ1-1, with a weak D call TRBD1 (6 bases). The length of the CDR3 is 15 residues. Trimming left V 5 bases short and J 1 base short, with 14 bases between. In germline, CDR1 is LNHDA, CDR2 SQIVND (reference sequence). The full variable domain, its missing parts supplied by reference TRBV19 and TRBJ1-1, is DGGITQSPKYLFRKEGQNVTLSCEQNLNHDAMYWYRQDPGQGLRLIYYSQIVNDFQKGDIAEGYSVSREKKESFPLTVTSAQKNPTAFYLCASSDPGHSNTEAFFGQGTRLTVV.

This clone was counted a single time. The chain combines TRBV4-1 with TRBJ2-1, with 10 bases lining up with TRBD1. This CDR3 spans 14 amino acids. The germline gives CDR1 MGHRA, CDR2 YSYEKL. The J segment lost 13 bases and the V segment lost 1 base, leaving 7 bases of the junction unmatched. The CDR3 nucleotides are TGCGCCAGCAGCCAAGGCGGGACAGGGGATCACCAGTTCTTC. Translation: CASSQGGTGDHQFF.

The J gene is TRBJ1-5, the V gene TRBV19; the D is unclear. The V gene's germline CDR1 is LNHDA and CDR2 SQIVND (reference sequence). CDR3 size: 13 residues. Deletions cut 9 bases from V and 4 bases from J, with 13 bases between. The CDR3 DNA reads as TGTGCCAGCCGGCGGGGTGGGAATCAGCCCCAGCATTTT. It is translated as CASRRGGNQPQHF.

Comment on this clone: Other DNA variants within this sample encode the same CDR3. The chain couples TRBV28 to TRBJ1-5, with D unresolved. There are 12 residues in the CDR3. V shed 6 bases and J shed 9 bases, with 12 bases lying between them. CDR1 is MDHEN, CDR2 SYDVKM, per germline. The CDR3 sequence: CASSPPRGPQHF. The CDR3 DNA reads TGTGCCAGCAGCCCCCCACGGGGGCCCCAGCATTTT.

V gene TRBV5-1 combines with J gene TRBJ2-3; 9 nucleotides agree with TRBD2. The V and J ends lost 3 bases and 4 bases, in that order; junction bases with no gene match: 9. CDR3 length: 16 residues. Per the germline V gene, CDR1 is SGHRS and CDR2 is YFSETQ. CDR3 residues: CASSWSPREGSDTQYF. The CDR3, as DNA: TGCGCCAGCAGCTGGTCCCCGCGGGAGGGATCAGATACGCAGTATTTT.

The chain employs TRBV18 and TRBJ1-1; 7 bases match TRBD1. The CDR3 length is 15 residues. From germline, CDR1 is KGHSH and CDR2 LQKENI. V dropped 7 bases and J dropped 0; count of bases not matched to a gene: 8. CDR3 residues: CASLPAQGLNTEAFF. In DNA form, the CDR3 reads TGTGCCAGCTTACCGGCACAGGGGCTGAACACTGAAGCTTTCTTT.

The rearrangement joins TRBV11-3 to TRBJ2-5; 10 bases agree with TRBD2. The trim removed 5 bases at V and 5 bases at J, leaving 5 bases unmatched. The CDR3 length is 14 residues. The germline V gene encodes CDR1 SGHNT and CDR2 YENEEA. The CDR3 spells CASSATSGKETQYF. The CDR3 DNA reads TGTGCCAGCAGCGCCACTAGCGGGAAGGAGACCCAGTACTTC. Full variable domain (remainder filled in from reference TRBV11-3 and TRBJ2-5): EAGVVQSPRYKIIEKKQPVAFWCNPISGHNTLYWYLQNLGQGPELLIRYENEEAVDDSQLPKDRFSAERLKGVDSTLKIQPAELGDSAVYLCASSATSGKETQYFGPGTRLLVL.

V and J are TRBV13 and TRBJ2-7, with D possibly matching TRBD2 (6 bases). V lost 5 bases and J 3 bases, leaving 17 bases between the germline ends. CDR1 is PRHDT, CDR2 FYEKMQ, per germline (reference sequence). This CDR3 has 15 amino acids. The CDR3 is CASSPLGGGHYEQYF. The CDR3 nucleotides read TGTGCCAGCAGCCCCCTCGGTGGAGGGCACTACGAGCAGTACTTC.

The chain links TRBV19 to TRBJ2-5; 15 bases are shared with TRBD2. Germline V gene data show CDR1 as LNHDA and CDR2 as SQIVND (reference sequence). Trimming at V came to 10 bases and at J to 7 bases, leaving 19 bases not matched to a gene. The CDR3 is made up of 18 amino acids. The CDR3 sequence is CATQKREPGLAGGGTQYF. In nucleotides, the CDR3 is TGTGCCACACAGAAAAGAGAGCCGGGACTAGCGGGAGGAGGGACCCAGTACTTC.

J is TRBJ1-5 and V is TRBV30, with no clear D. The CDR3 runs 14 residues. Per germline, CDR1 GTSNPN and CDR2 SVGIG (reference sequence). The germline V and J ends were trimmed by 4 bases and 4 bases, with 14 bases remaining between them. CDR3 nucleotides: TGTGCCTGGACAGCAACCGGGGTTAATCAGCCCCAGCATTTT. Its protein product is CAWTATGVNQPQHF.

The CDR3, as DNA: TGTGCCAGCAGCCAACAGGGGAATAGGCCCCAGCATTTT. Translation gives CASSQQGNRPQHF. The rearrangement uses TRBV3-1 (or the pseudogene TRBV3-2) and TRBJ1-5; D possibly corresponds to TRBD1 (6 bases). The V gene's germline CDR1 is LGHDT and CDR2 YNNKEL (reference sequence). The CDR3 has 13 amino acids. Trimming removed 2 bases from V and 9 bases from J, with 11 bases in between.

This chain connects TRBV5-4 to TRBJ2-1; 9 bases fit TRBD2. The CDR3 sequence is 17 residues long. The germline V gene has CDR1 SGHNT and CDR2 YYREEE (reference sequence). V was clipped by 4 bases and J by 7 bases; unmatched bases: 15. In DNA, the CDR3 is TGTGCCAGCAGCCTCGGGGCTAGCGGGAATAAACGGAATGAGCAGTTCTTC. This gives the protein CASSLGASGNKRNEQFF.

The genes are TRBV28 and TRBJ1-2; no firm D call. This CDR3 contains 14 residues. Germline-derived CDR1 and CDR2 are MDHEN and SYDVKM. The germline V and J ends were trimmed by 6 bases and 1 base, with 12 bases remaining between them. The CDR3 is CASRPIHRNYGYTF. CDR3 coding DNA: TGTGCCAGCAGACCCATACATCGTAACTATGGCTACACCTTC.

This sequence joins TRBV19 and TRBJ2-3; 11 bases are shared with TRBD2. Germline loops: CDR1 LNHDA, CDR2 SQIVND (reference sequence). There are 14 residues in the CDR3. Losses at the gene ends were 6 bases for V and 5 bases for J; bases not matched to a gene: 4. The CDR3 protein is CASSLGTSGDTQYF. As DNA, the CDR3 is TGTGCCAGTAGCCTCGGGACTAGCGGAGATACGCAGTATTTT.

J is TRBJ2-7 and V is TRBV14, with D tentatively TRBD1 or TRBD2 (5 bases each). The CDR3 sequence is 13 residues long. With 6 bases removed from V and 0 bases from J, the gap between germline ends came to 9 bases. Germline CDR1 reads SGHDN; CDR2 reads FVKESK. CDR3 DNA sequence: TGTGCCAGCAGGGGGACGCACTCCTACGAGCAGTACTTC. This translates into CASRGTHSYEQYF.

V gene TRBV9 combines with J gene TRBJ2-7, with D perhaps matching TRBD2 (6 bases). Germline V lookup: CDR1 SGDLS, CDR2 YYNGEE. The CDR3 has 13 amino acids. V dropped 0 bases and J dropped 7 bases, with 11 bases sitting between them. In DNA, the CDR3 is TGTGCCAGCAGCGTAGTCGGGGGTGGGGAGCAGTACTTC. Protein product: CASSVVGGGEQYF.

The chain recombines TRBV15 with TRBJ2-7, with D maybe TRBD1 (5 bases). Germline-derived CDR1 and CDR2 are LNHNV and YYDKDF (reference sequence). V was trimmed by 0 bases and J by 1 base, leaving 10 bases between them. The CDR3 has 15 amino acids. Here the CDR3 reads CATSRDRGQSYEQYF. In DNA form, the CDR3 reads TGTGCCACCAGCAGAGATAGAGGACAATCCTACGAGCAGTACTTC. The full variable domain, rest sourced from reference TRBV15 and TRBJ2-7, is DAMVIQNPRYQVTQFGKPVTLSCSQTLNHNVMYWYQQKSSQAPKLLFHYYDKDFNNEADTPDNFQSRRPNTSFCFLDIRSPGLGDTAMYLCATSRDRGQSYEQYFGPGTRLTVT.

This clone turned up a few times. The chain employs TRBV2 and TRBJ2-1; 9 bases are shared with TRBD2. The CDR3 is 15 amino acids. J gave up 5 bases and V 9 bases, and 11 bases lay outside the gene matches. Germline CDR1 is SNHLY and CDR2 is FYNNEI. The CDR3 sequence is CARNRESGRNNEQFF. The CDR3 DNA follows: TGTGCCAGGAATAGGGAAAGCGGGAGGAACAATGAGCAGTTCTTC.

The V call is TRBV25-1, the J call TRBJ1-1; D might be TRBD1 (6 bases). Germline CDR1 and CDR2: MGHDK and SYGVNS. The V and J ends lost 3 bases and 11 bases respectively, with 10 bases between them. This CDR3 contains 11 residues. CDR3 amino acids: CASSDRTEAFF. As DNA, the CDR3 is TGTGCCAGCAGTGACAGGACAGAGGCTTTCTTT.